This TCR beta chain was found in a study of cytomegalovirus exposure and HLA in healthy donors. V lost 8 bases to trimming and J lost 8 bases; unmatched junction nucleotides: 14. This CDR3 contains 15 residues. The germline V gene encodes CDR1 ENHRY and CDR2 SYGVKD. To note about this clone: Its antigen is as yet unknown.

Study-level points and caveats: As a later analysis revealed, the rate of TCR association differed by HLA locus, with DRB1 most and HLA-C fewest. With later analysis, a missense DCLRE1C variant became linked to TCR beta V- and J-gene trimming. Some V segments (TRBV6-2 and TRBV6-3 among them) were excluded as indistinguishable.

Primers included in the PCR were 60 Vbeta and 13 Jbeta primers. Generated by immunoSEQ multiplex PCR, the TCRdb table keeps only in-frame clones and is missing some. The sample lists fewer than 150,000 clones; about 80% were seen once. This chain joins TRBV10-3 and TRBJ2-1; 8 nucleotides line up with TRBD2. The sample comprised PBMCs. The sequence was collected from a man aged 25-45 years in good health and CMV-seronegative. The CDR3 loop is CAIQSGSFRMDEQFF. DNA for the CDR3: TGTGCCATCCAAAGCGGGAGTTTTCGAATGGATGAGCAGTTCTTC.